The 23 T cell receptor beta chains below were found in one sample sequenced in a study of T-cell reconstitution after alpha-beta-depleted transplantation in children. Construction of the TCRbeta library involved unique molecular identifiers. MiXCR, applied by TCRdb to the PCR reads, yields one record per CDR3 protein. The data show under 450,000 distinct CDR3 sequences, roughly 15% seen once. Here the sequenced sample was PBMCs, mostly from graft donor cells, taken 360 days after TCRalphabeta/CD19-depleted stem cell transplant. The receptors shown here come from a boy younger than two who had a stem cell transplant for Wiskott-Aldrich syndrome, so the T cells may come from the graft donor.

The gene calls are TRBV3-1 and TRBJ2-7; 8 nucleotides agree with TRBD1. The CDR3 is 16 amino acids. J was trimmed by 3 bases and V by 3 bases; bases with no gene match: 10. The germline CDR1 and CDR2 sequences are LGHDT and YNNKEL (reference sequence). CDR3 coding DNA: TGTGCCAGCAGCCATATTTTCGGGACAGGCCTCTACGAGCAGTACTTC. Its translation is CASSHIFGTGLYEQYF.

The DNA for the CDR3 is TGTGCCAGCAGCCACCGAGCTAGGCCAGCCGCTGGAAACACCATATATTTT. Translated: CASSHRARPAAGNTIYF. V usage is TRBV3-1 and J usage is TRBJ1-3; D remains ambiguous. V was pared by 3 bases and J by 2 bases, with 17 bases between. The CDR3 has 17 residues. Germline-derived CDR1 and CDR2 are LGHDT and YNNKEL (reference sequence).

V gene TRBV4-1 combines with J gene TRBJ2-2; D remains unclear. CDR3 size: 15 residues. Germline values: CDR1 MGHRA, CDR2 YSYEKL. Trimming took 1 base from V and 5 from J, leaving 11 bases between them. The DNA of the CDR3 is TGCGCCAGCAGCCAAGGGAACAGTCTAACCGGGGAGCTGTTTTTT. It codes for CASSQGNSLTGELFF.

This clonotype was counted many times. The chain combines TRBV7-9 with TRBJ2-1; 9 nucleotides line up with TRBD2. V shed 2 bases, J shed 5 bases, and the junction held 4 bases outside the gene matches. CDR1 is SEHNR and CDR2 is FQNEAQ in the germline V gene (reference sequence). This CDR3 has 15 residues. In DNA, the CDR3 is TGTGCCAGCAGCTTATTTAGCGGGGGAGACAATGAGCAGTTCTTC. As protein: CASSLFSGGDNEQFF.

This clonotype was seen only a few times. The rearrangement joins TRBV5-1 to TRBJ1-4, with D possibly matching TRBD1 (5 bases). V was cut by 3 bases and J by 5 bases, with 11 bases left in between. Per the germline V gene, CDR1 is SGHRS and CDR2 is YFSETQ. CDR3 length: 14 residues. The CDR3 spells CASSSPGANEKLFF. In DNA form, the CDR3 reads TGCGCCAGCAGCTCCCCTGGGGCGAATGAAAAACTGTTTTTT. The variable domain in full, with the rest retrieved from reference TRBV5-1 and TRBJ1-4, is KAGVTQTPRYLIKTRGQQVTLSCSPISGHRSVSWYQQTPGQGLQFLFEYFSETQRNKGNFPGRFSGRQFSNSRSEMNVSTLELGDSALYLCASSSPGANEKLFFGSGTQLSVL.

This clonotype was observed a few times. CDR3: CSVGQAVKTQYF. The CDR3 bases are TGCAGCGTTGGACAGGCCGTAAAGACCCAGTACTTC. This chain joins TRBV29-1 and TRBJ2-5; possible D gene TRBD1, 6 bases. The germline V and J ends were trimmed by 4 bases and 6 bases, with 12 bases remaining between them. Germline V gives CDR1 SQVTM, CDR2 ANQGSEA. The CDR3 runs 12 residues.

This sequence joins TRBV20-1 and TRBJ1-4; TRBD1 is a possible D gene (6 bases). V was shortened by 3 bases and J by 5 bases, with 13 bases between the two germline ends. The CDR3 totals 14 residues. CDR1 and CDR2 (germline): DFQATT, SNEGSKA (reference sequence). The CDR3 nucleotides read TGCAGTGCTAGGAAGGACAGCCAAAATGAAAAACTGTTTTTT. This translates into CSARKDSQNEKLFF.

This clonotype was counted many times. The chain uses TRBV11-2 and TRBJ2-5; D not certain. CDR1 is SGHAT and CDR2 is FQNNGV in the germline V gene. The CDR3 sequence is 14 residues long. Trimming took 2 bases from V and 3 from J, leaving 10 bases between them. CDR3 nucleotides: TGTGCCAGCAGCTTATGGTTGGGGAAAGAGACCCAGTACTTC. Translation: CASSLWLGKETQYF.

The genes are TRBV6-1 and TRBJ2-6; TRBD1 aligns across 9 bases. After removal of 6 bases from V and 4 bases from J, the junction contained 7 bases not matched to a gene. Germline V gives CDR1 MNHNS, CDR2 SASEGT. This CDR3 is 16 amino acids long. DNA for the CDR3: TGTGCCAGCAGCCGGGACAGGGTGTTCGGGGCCAACGTCCTGACTTTC. As protein: CASSRDRVFGANVLTF.

This clonotype was observed a handful of times. V and J are TRBV20-1 and TRBJ2-7; D is ambiguous. V was trimmed by 0 bases and J by 2 bases, leaving 14 bases between them. The CDR3 runs to 15 residues. The germline V gene has CDR1 DFQATT and CDR2 SNEGSKA (reference sequence). The CDR3 bases are TGCAGTGCTAGAGATCCCGGTTTACCTCCCTACGAGCAGTACTTC. Amino acid sequence: CSARDPGLPPYEQYF.

In nucleotides, the CDR3 is TGTGCCAGCATGGGACAGGGTTTGTTCGAGCAGTACTTC. Protein product: CASMGQGLFEQYF. The chain combines TRBV28 with TRBJ2-7; 9 nucleotides match TRBD1. The V gene's germline CDR1 is MDHEN and CDR2 SYDVKM. The CDR3 extends over 13 amino acids. J gave up 6 bases and V 7 bases, and 7 bases lay outside the gene matches.

This clonotype has a handful of counts. This chain connects TRBV20-1 to TRBJ2-1, with 10 bases identical to TRBD2. J was trimmed by 7 bases and V by 3 bases; bases with no gene match: 0. Looked up from germline, CDR1 is DFQATT and CDR2 is SNEGSKA (reference sequence). This CDR3 has 12 residues. The CDR3 region has the DNA TGCAGTGCTAGTAGCGGGAGGAATGAGCAGTTCTTC. Translated: CSASSGRNEQFF.

V gene TRBV29-1 combines with J gene TRBJ2-2; tentatively, D is TRBD2 (5 bases). The CDR3 totals 14 residues. Germline-derived CDR1 and CDR2 are SQVTM and ANQGSEA. Trimming left V 0 bases short and J 3 bases short, with 8 bases between. CDR3 region: CSVEEGGYTGELFF. The CDR3 DNA sequence: TGCAGCGTTGAAGAAGGCGGGTACACCGGGGAGCTGTTTTTT.

The chain has TRBV29-1 and TRBJ2-5; D gene uncertain. The CDR3 has 12 residues. Trimming left V 4 bases short and J 5 bases short, with 11 bases between. Germline lookup yields CDR1 SQVTM and CDR2 ANQGSEA. DNA for the CDR3: TGCAGCGTTGTGAGCGTCAGGGAGACCCAGTACTTC. This codes for CSVVSVRETQYF.

This clonotype was found a few times. J is TRBJ2-7 and V is TRBV12-3 or TRBV12-4, with D maybe TRBD2 (5 bases). The CDR3 is made up of 12 amino acids. The germline V and J ends were trimmed by 4 bases and 7 bases, with 11 bases remaining between them. The CDR3 reads CASSWPTGEQYF. The CDR3 nucleotides read TGTGCCAGCAGTTGGCCCACGGGGGAGCAGTACTTC.

The CDR3 nucleotides read TGCGCCAGCAGCCAAGAGGGACGGTCGAACACTGAAGCTTTCTTT. It encodes CASSQEGRSNTEAFF. This chain connects TRBV4-3 to TRBJ1-1, with D maybe TRBD1 (5 bases). The V end lost 0 bases, the J end lost 1 base, and 9 bases lay between the germline ends. The CDR3 length is 15 residues. From germline, CDR1 is LGHNA and CDR2 YSLEER.

This clonotype appeared a few times. As DNA, the CDR3 is TGTGCCAGCAGCTTGGCCAGGTCCCCGAACACCGGGGAGCTGTTTTTT. It specifies CASSLARSPNTGELFF. This chain links TRBV5-6 with TRBJ2-2; D unresolved. The V end was cut by 0 bases, the J end by 0 bases, with 9 bases between. Per germline, CDR1 SGHDT and CDR2 YYEEEE. The CDR3 contains 16 residues.

This clonotype was seen at least ten times. This chain links TRBV15 with TRBJ2-2; D ambiguous. Trimming took off 5 bases at V and 2 bases at J, with 12 bases between the two ends. The CDR3 covers 15 residues. Germline V CDR1 and CDR2: LNHNV, YYDKDF (reference sequence). The CDR3 loop reads CATSFSPGNTGELFF. The CDR3 coding sequence is TGTGCCACCAGCTTTTCCCCTGGAAACACCGGGGAGCTGTTTTTT.

This clonotype came up a few times. The genes are TRBV5-6 and TRBJ1-2, with 9 bases identical to TRBD1. The germline CDR1 and CDR2 sequences are SGHDT and YYEEEE. V dropped 2 bases and J dropped 4; count of bases not matched to a gene: 6. The CDR3 sequence is 15 residues long. The CDR3 is CASSFGTGRSYGYTF. In DNA form, the CDR3 reads TGTGCCAGCAGCTTCGGGACAGGGCGCTCCTATGGCTACACCTTC.

J is TRBJ2-7 and V is TRBV6-5; D call uncertain. This CDR3 spans 16 amino acids. Deletions cut 2 bases from V and 1 base from J, with 15 bases between. CDR1 MNHEY and CDR2 SVGAGI come from the germline V gene. CDR3 sequence: CASSYLGPGVSYEQYF. The CDR3, as DNA: TGTGCCAGCAGTTACCTCGGCCCTGGGGTTTCCTACGAGCAGTACTTC.

V usage is TRBV24-1 and J usage is TRBJ2-1; D not resolved. The CDR3 runs to 18 residues. The germline CDR1 and CDR2 sequences are KGHDR and SFDVKD. V was trimmed by 2 bases and J by 0 bases, leaving 16 bases between them. The CDR3 protein is CATSDWSAPVNSYNEQFF. The DNA for the CDR3 is TGTGCCACCAGTGATTGGTCAGCCCCAGTTAACTCCTACAATGAGCAGTTCTTC.

The chain joins TRBV5-1 to TRBJ2-2; D remains unclear. The CDR3 has 16 residues. Trimming took 1 base from V and 0 from J, leaving 10 bases between them. Germline CDR1 reads SGHRS; CDR2 reads YFSETQ. In DNA form, the CDR3 reads TGCGCCAGCAGCTTGTTCCCGGGCTCGAACACCGGGGAGCTGTTTTTT. Its translation is CASSLFPGSNTGELFF. The full variable domain, with the rest looked up from reference TRBV5-1 and TRBJ2-2, is KAGVTQTPRYLIKTRGQQVTLSCSPISGHRSVSWYQQTPGQGLQFLFEYFSETQRNKGNFPGRFSGRQFSNSRSEMNVSTLELGDSALYLCASSLFPGSNTGELFFGEGSRLTVL.

The V call is TRBV28, the J call TRBJ2-3; D perhaps matches TRBD2 (5 bases). V was cut by 3 bases and J by 1 base, with 14 bases left in between. Germline-derived CDR1 and CDR2 are MDHEN and SYDVKM. This CDR3 has 16 residues. The CDR3 nucleotides read TGTGCCAGCAGTTTTTCTAGGAGGTCTGGCACAGATACGCAGTATTTT. Encoded protein: CASSFSRRSGTDTQYF.